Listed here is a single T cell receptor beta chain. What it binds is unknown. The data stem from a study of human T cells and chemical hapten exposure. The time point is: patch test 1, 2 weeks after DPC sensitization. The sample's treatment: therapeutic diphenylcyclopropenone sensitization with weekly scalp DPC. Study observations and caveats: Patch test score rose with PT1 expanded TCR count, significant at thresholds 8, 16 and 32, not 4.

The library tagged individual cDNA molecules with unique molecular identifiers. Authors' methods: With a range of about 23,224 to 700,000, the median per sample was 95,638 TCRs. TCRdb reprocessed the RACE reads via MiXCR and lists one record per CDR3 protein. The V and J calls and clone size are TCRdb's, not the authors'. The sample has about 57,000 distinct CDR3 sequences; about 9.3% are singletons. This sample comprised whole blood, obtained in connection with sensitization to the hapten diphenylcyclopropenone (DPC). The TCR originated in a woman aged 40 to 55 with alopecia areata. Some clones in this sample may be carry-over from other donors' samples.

The CDR3 reads CASGTGVTEAFF. DNA for the CDR3: TGTGCCAGCGGTACGGGAGTTACTGAAGCTTTCTTT. V is TRBV12-3 or TRBV12-4 and J is TRBJ1-1; D is unresolved. Trimming took 8 bases from V and 5 from J, leaving 12 bases between them. CDR3 length: 12 amino acids.